Below, 24 T cell receptor beta chains from the same sample are listed, as sequenced in a study of blood T cell repertoires in COVID-19. Sequencing was performed with immunoSEQ multiplex PCR; in TCRdb, only in-frame clones are kept and a portion is missing. Of about 330,000 clones listed, roughly 90% are singletons. The specimen sequenced was PBMCs or T cells enriched from blood (not recorded which). The receptors derive from a woman aged 30 to 39 who had recovered from COVID-19.

This rearrangement joins TRBV30 to TRBJ1-1; no definite D call. Germline loops: CDR1 GTSNPN, CDR2 SVGIG (reference sequence). The CDR3 is 11 amino acids. The V and J ends lost 7 bases and 4 bases respectively, with 10 bases between them. The CDR3 DNA reads as TGTGCCTCCCAGTTTGCCACTGAAGCTTTCTTT. Its translation is CASQFATEAFF.

The rearrangement joins TRBV13 to TRBJ2-7, with 8 bases aligning to TRBD2. J lost 3 bases, V lost 2 bases, and 9 bases had no gene match. The CDR3 covers 16 residues. Germline assignment: CDR1 PRHDT and CDR2 FYEKMQ (reference sequence). CDR3 residues: CASSLIWAGGYYEQYF. CDR3 DNA: TGTGCCAGCAGCTTAATATGGGCGGGGGGATACTACGAGCAGTACTTC.

The chain is built from TRBV9 and TRBJ1-1; 8 bases are a match to TRBD1. The trim removed 4 bases at V and 4 bases at J, leaving 15 bases unmatched. Germline lookup yields CDR1 SGDLS and CDR2 YYNGEE. The CDR3 runs 17 residues. The CDR3 spells CASSPTSGGDFSTEAFF. The CDR3 DNA reads TGTGCCAGCAGCCCGACCTCAGGGGGCGACTTCAGCACTGAAGCTTTCTTT.

The chain joins TRBV28 to TRBJ1-2; possible D gene TRBD1, 6 bases. V shed 8 bases and J shed 4 bases, with 23 bases lying between them. Germline V lookup: CDR1 MDHEN, CDR2 SYDVKM. CDR3 length equals 16 residues. CDR3 amino acids: CASRESRTAPFYGYTF. The CDR3 region has the DNA TGTGCCAGCCGAGAGTCCAGGACAGCACCCTTCTATGGCTACACCTTC.

The chain has TRBV28 and TRBJ1-2; 8 nucleotides agree with TRBD1. Germline V gene data show CDR1 as MDHEN and CDR2 as SYDVKM. The CDR3 contains 14 residues. V was clipped by 3 bases and J by 7 bases; unmatched bases: 7. CDR3: CASSLTGVGPGYTF. The CDR3 DNA reads as TGTGCCAGCAGTTTGACAGGGGTAGGACCTGGCTACACCTTC.

This clone was seen a few times. The rearrangement uses TRBV27 and TRBJ1-1, with D hard to call. V gave up 5 bases and J gave up 2 bases, with 15 bases separating them. Germline CDR1 is MNHEY and CDR2 is SMNVEV (reference sequence). CDR3 length: 15 residues. Written as DNA, the CDR3 is TGTGCCAGCAGTCCCTTACAGCCGTCCAACACTGAAGCTTTCTTT. Residues: CASSPLQPSNTEAFF.

The V call is TRBV10-3, the J call TRBJ2-5; D is uncertain. Deletions cut 6 bases from V and 1 base from J, with 12 bases between. Germline V CDR1 and CDR2: ENHRY, SYGVKD. The CDR3 spans 14 residues. The CDR3 DNA reads as TGTGCCATCAGACCGGAGAGGTTCCAAGAGACCCAGTACTTC. Its translation: CAIRPERFQETQYF.

The chain joins TRBV4-1 to TRBJ2-7, with TRBD1 identical over 9 bases. Germline-derived CDR1 and CDR2 are MGHRA and YSYEKL. This CDR3 is built from 16 residues. With 4 bases clipped from V and 6 bases from J, the junction kept 13 bases outside the gene matches. CDR3 DNA: TGCGCCAGCAGCCCAGGAAACCGGGACAGGGTCTTCGAGCAGTACTTC. The encoded protein is CASSPGNRDRVFEQYF.

There are a few counts of this clone. The V and J genes are TRBV5-1 and TRBJ2-3; weak D call: TRBD2 (5 bases). The CDR3 is made up of 15 amino acids. Deletions cut 0 bases from V and 6 bases from J, with 14 bases between. Germline V gives CDR1 SGHRS, CDR2 YFSETQ. CDR3 residues: CASSLEPGLRDTQYF. CDR3 nucleotide sequence: TGCGCCAGCAGCTTGGAGCCGGGGTTGAGGGATACGCAGTATTTT.

The rearrangement joins TRBV7-9 to TRBJ2-1; 8 nucleotides agree with TRBD2. J lost 14 bases, V lost 8 bases, and 14 bases had no gene match. Germline lookup yields CDR1 SEHNR and CDR2 FQNEAQ (reference sequence). This CDR3 comprises 13 residues. The CDR3 reads CASGGLVSQEEFF. In nucleotides, the CDR3 is TGTGCCAGCGGGGGACTAGTTAGCCAGGAGGAGTTCTTC.

The genes are TRBV9 and TRBJ2-5, with no clear D. The CDR3 has 13 residues. CDR1 is SGDLS and CDR2 is YYNGEE in the germline V gene. The V and J ends lost 0 bases and 7 bases respectively, with 10 bases between them. Here the CDR3 DNA reads TGTGCCAGCAGCGTAGAGGCTAGAGGGACCCAGTACTTC. It is translated as CASSVEARGTQYF.

This clone came up a few times. The V and J genes are TRBV12-5 and TRBJ2-2; D is possibly TRBD2 (6 bases). V lost 5 bases, J lost 7 bases, and 14 bases lay in between. CDR1 is LGHNT, CDR2 FRNRAP, per germline. The CDR3 contains 14 residues. CDR3 sequence (DNA): TGTGCTAGTGGTCCGAAGGCGGGGATCGGGGAGCTGTTTTTT. Translated, it gives CASGPKAGIGELFF.

This clone was observed a handful of times. The CDR3, as DNA: TGTGCCAGCAGTGGGACAGGGCGGGAGGAGCAGTACTTC. Translated: CASSGTGREEQYF. The chain is built from TRBV25-1 and TRBJ2-7; D is possibly TRBD1 (8 bases). Germline V gives CDR1 MGHDK, CDR2 SYGVNS. The CDR3 spans 13 residues. V gave up 4 bases and J gave up 7 bases, with 14 bases separating them.

This chain uses TRBV4-1 with TRBJ2-2; D remains ambiguous. The CDR3 totals 14 residues. The germline gives CDR1 MGHRA, CDR2 YSYEKL. V was cut by 4 bases and J by 3 bases, with 9 bases left in between. The CDR3 DNA follows: TGCGCCAGCAGCCCACTCTCCTACACCGGGGAGCTGTTTTTT. Translated, it gives CASSPLSYTGELFF.

The CDR3 region has the DNA TGTGCAAGTCGCTCCCCGGGACTAGCGGGGTTATTGTACACCGGGGAGCTGTTTTTT. It is translated as CASRSPGLAGLLYTGELFF. The rearrangement links TRBV12-2 to TRBJ2-2; the D segment call TRBD2 is taken from the table without a DNA check. TRBV12-2 corresponds to a pseudogene. The CDR3 has 19 amino acids.

A remark on this clone: Within the sample, other DNA sequences also encode this same CDR3. This chain links TRBV18 with TRBJ1-1; 10 bases line up with TRBD1. The length of the CDR3 is 14 residues. Germline values: CDR1 KGHSH, CDR2 LQKENI. V gave up 6 bases and J gave up 1 base; unmatched junction bases: 2. DNA for the CDR3: TGTGCCAGCTCGGGGGACAGGGGGAACACTGAAGCTTTCTTT. Translated, it gives CASSGDRGNTEAFF.

V and J are TRBV18 and TRBJ2-5, with D possibly TRBD1 on 5 matching bases. Germline V CDR1 and CDR2: KGHSH, LQKENI. The CDR3 spans 13 residues. V lost 3 bases and J 3 bases, leaving 8 bases between the germline ends. The CDR3 sequence: CASSPLTEETQYF. CDR3 sequence (DNA): TGTGCCAGCTCACCTCTGACAGAAGAGACCCAGTACTTC.

The CDR3 sequence: CASSLQGATDTQYF. The CDR3 DNA reads as TGTGCCAGCAGCTTACAGGGTGCCACAGATACGCAGTATTTT. This sequence joins TRBV7-2 and TRBJ2-3; the D gene is possibly TRBD1 (5 bases). The CDR3 is made up of 14 amino acids. Deletions cut 2 bases from V and 2 bases from J, with 8 bases between. Germline CDR1 SGHTA, CDR2 FQGNSA. Combining the CDR3 with reference TRBV7-2 and TRBJ2-3 gives the whole variable domain GAGVSQSPSNKVTEKGKDVELRCDPISGHTALYWYRQSLGQGLEFLIYFQGNSAPDKSGLPSDRFSAERTGGSVSTLTIQRTQQEDSAVYLCASSLQGATDTQYFGPGTRLTVL.

V gene TRBV2 combines with J gene TRBJ2-5, with D unresolved. Germline V lookup: CDR1 SNHLY, CDR2 FYNNEI. CDR3 length: 15 residues. Between the trimmed V and J ends, which lost 7 bases and 2 bases, there was a span of 17 bases. The CDR3 coding sequence is TGTGCCAGCACGAGTCTGTTGATGAATCAAGAGACCCAGTACTTC. Amino acid sequence: CASTSLLMNQETQYF.

This rearrangement joins TRBV12-3 or TRBV12-4 to TRBJ2-6; D remains unclear. Trimming took 10 bases from V and 1 from J, leaving 5 bases between them. This CDR3 contains 12 residues. The CDR3: CATISGANVLTF. The CDR3 DNA sequence: TGTGCCACTATTTCTGGGGCCAACGTCCTGACTTTC.

About this clone itself: The same CDR3 is also encoded by other DNA sequences in this sample. This chain joins TRBV2 and TRBJ1-4, with a possible D match to TRBD1 (6 bases). CDR1 and CDR2 from the germline V gene are SNHLY and FYNNEI. CDR3 length: 14 residues. With 3 bases removed from V and 4 bases from J, the gap between germline ends came to 9 bases. CDR3 bases: TGTGCCAGCAGTGAGGGGGGGCTTAATGAAAAACTGTTTTTT. Encoded protein: CASSEGGLNEKLFF.

This clone has just a few counts. The chain is built from TRBV6-4 and TRBJ2-2; unclear D gene. The CDR3 spans 14 residues. With 4 bases removed from V and 1 base from J, the gap between germline ends came to 7 bases. In germline, CDR1 is MRHNA, CDR2 SNTAGT. CDR3 residues: CASSAEVNTGELFF. The DNA for the CDR3 is TGTGCCAGCAGTGCCGAGGTGAACACCGGGGAGCTGTTTTTT.

V is TRBV6-5 and J is TRBJ1-2; 7 bases line up with TRBD1. The CDR3 runs 14 residues. Germline V lookup: CDR1 MNHEY, CDR2 SVGAGI. The V segment lost 2 bases and the J segment 3 bases; nucleotides outside the gene matches: 3. This chain's CDR3 is CASSYTGVYYGYTF. The CDR3 nucleotides are TGTGCCAGCAGTTACACAGGGGTTTACTATGGCTACACCTTC.

The gene calls are TRBV9 and TRBJ1-3, with no clear D. V was pared by 0 bases and J by 0 bases, with 10 bases between. CDR3 length: 16 residues. CDR1 and CDR2 (germline): SGDLS, YYNGEE. CDR3 sequence: CASSVGVTVSGNTIYF. The DNA of the CDR3 is TGTGCCAGCAGCGTAGGAGTCACTGTCTCTGGAAACACCATATATTTT. The entire variable domain, with the rest obtained from reference TRBV9 and TRBJ1-3, is as follows: DSGVTQTPKHLITATGQRVTLRCSPRSGDLSVYWYQQSLDQGLQFLIQYYNGEERAKGNILERFSAQQFPDLHSELNLSSLELGDSALYFCASSVGVTVSGNTIYFGEGSWLTVV.